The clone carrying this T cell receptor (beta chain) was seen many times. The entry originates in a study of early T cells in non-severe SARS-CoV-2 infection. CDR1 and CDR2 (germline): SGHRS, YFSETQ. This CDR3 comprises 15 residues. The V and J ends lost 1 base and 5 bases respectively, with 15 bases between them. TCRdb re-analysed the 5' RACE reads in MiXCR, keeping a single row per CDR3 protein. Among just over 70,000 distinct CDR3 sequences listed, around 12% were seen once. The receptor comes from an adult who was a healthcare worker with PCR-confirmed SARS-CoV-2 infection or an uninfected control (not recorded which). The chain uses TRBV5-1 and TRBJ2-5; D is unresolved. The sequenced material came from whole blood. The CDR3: CASSLRTIDGETQYF. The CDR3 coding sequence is TGCGCCAGCAGCTTGCGGACCATCGACGGTGAGACCCAGTACTTC. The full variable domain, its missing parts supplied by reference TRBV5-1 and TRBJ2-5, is KAGVTQTPRYLIKTRGQQVTLSCSPISGHRSVSWYQQTPGQGLQFLFEYFSETQRNKGNFPGRFSGRQFSNSRSEMNVSTLELGDSALYLCASSLRTIDGETQYFGPGTRLLVL.